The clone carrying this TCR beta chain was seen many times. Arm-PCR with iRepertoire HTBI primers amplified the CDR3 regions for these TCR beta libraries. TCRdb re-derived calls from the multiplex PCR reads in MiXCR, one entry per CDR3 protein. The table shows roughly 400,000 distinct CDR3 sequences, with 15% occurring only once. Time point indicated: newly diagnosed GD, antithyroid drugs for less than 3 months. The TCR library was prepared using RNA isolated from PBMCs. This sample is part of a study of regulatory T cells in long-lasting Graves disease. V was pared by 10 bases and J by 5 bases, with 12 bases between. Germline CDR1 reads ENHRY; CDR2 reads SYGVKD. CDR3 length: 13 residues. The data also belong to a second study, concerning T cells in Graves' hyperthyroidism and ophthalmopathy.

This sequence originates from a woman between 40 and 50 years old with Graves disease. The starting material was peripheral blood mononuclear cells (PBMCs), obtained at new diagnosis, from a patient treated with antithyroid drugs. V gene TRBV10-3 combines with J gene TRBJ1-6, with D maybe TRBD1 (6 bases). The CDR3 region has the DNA TGTGCCACGCAGGGACAAAATAATTCACCCCTCCACTTT. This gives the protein CATQGQNNSPLHF.